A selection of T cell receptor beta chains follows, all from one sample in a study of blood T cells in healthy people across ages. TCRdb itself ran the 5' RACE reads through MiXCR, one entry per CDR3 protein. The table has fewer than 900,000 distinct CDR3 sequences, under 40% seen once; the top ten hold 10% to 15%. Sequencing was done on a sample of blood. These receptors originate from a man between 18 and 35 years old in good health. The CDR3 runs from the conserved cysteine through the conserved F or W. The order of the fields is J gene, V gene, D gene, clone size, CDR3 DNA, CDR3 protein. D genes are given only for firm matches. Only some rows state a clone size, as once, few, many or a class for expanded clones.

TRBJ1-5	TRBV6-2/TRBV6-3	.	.	TGTGCCAGCAGTTACGGCAGAGGGCAGCCCCAGCATTTT	CASSYGRGQPQHF
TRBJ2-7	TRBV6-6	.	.	TGTGCCAGCAGTTACGTGTCGAGGGAGCAGTACTTC	CASSYVSREQYF
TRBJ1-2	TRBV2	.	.	TGTGCCAGCATAAGGGCAGGGGACTATGGCTACACCTTC	CASIRAGDYGYTF
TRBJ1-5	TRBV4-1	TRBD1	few	TGCGCCAGCAGCCCGACCCGGGACAGGGGTAAACAGCCCCAGCATTTT	CASSPTRDRGKQPQHF
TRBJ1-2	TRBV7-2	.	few	TGTGCCAGCAGCTTAGAGCGCCACTATGGCTACACCTTC	CASSLERHYGYTF
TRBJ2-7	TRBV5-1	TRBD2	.	TGCGCCAGCAGCTTGGTTTCTTCCAGCGGGGGGCTATATGAGCAGTACTTC	CASSLVSSSGGLYEQYF
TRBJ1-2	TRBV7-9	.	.	TGTGCCAGCAGCGGGTGGGACTATGGCTACACCTTC	CASSGWDYGYTF
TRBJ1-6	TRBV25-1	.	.	TGTGCCAGCAGTGAATCATGGGGGGCAAATTCACCCCTCCACTTT	CASSESWGANSPLHF
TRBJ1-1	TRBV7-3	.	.	TGTGCCAGCAGCCAACGCGGTCGAGCTTTCTTT	CASSQRGRAFF
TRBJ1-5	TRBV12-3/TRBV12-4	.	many	TGTGCCAGCAGCCGCCGTCCCGGTCAGCCCCAGCATTTT	CASSRRPGQPQHF
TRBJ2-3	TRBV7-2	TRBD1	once	TGTGCCAGCAGCTTAGTCGGGACAGGAACCACAGATACGCAGTATTTT	CASSLVGTGTTDTQYF
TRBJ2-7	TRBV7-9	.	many	TGTGCCAGCAGCTCCCGACGGTACTCCTACGAGCAGTACTTC	CASSSRRYSYEQYF
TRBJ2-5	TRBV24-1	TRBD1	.	TGTGCCACCAGTGACCGCATCACAGGGGGCGGAGAGACCCAGTACTTC	CATSDRITGGGETQYF
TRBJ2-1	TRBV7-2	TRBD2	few	TGTGCCAGCAGCTTAGTCTCGGGGGGGAGCTCCTACAATGAGCAGTTCTTC	CASSLVSGGSSYNEQFF
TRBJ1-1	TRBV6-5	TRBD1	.	TGTGCCAGCAGTTGGCGGACAGGGGGCACTGAAGCTTTCTTT	CASSWRTGGTEAFF
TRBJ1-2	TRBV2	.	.	TGTGCCAGCAGTGAGGGGAATAGGAACTATGGCTACACCTTC	CASSEGNRNYGYTF
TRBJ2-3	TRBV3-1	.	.	TGTGCCAGCAGCCAGCAACTAGGGCGCGCTACGCAGTATTTT	CASSQQLGRATQYF
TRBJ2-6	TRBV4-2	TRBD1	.	TGTGCCAGCAGCCAAGATGTGGGGGACAGCTCTGGGGCCAACGTCCTGACTTTC	CASSQDVGDSSGANVLTF
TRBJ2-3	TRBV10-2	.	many	TGCGCCAGCGGGGCGGAGGAGAGAAATACGCAGTATTTT	CASGAEERNTQYF
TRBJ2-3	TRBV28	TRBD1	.	TGTGCCAGTAGACAGGGGGCCGCAGATACGCAGTATTTT	CASRQGAADTQYF
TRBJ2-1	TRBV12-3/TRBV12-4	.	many	TGTGCCAGCAGTTCAAGCTCCTACAATGAGCAGTTCTTC	CASSSSSYNEQFF
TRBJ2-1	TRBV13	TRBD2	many	TGTGCCAGCAGCTTATACGAGCGGGGGCCCTACAATGAGCAGTTCTTC	CASSLYERGPYNEQFF
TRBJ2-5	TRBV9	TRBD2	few	TGTGCCAGCAGCGCCGGGGGGGACAATGAGCAGTACTTC	CASSAGGDNEQYF
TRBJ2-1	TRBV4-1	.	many	TGCGCCAGCAGCCAAGAGGGCGTATCGGAGAGTGAGCAGTTCTTC	CASSQEGVSESEQFF
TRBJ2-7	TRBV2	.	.	TGTGCCAGCAAGATACAGGGCTACGAGCAGTACTTC	CASKIQGYEQYF
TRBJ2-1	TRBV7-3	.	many	TGTGCCAGCAGCGCCTCCCCAGGGTACAATGAGCAGTTCTTC	CASSASPGYNEQFF
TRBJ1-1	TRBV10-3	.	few	TGTGCCATCAGTGACGGACCTGGAACTTTCTTT	CAISDGPGTFF
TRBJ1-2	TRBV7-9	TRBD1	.	TGTGCCAGCAGCCCCTGGGGGGACAGGCCTGACTATGGCTACACCTTC	CASSPWGDRPDYGYTF
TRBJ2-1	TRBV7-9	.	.	TGTGCCAGCAGCTCGGCCTTCCTCAACACGTACCGACCCTACAATGAGCAGTTCTTC	CASSSAFLNTYRPYNEQFF